The rows below give T cell receptor beta chains drawn from one sample of a study of CD8 T cells in Susac syndrome. TCRdb itself ran the immunoSEQ multiplex PCR reads through MiXCR, one entry per CDR3 protein. The table records 160,000 or so distinct CDR3 sequences, under 95% of them present only once. The sample consisted of CD4+ T cells from PBMCs. The receptors shown here come from a human donor with Susac syndrome. Each CDR3 is given with its conserved first and last residue. Fields, in order: J gene, V gene, clone size, D gene, CDR3 DNA, CDR3 protein. A D gene is named only where the DNA matches it firmly. Size is omitted from some rows. Given values are once, few, many or a class for expanded clones.

>TRBJ2-1|TRBV20-1|NA|TRBD1
TGCAGTGCCTTAAGCCGACAGGGCAGGGCTGTATACAATGAGCAGTTCTTC
CSALSRQGRAVYNEQFF
>TRBJ1-6|TRBV4-3|few|NA
TGCGCCAGCAGCCAAGATCTCGGCAGGGTCAATTCACCCCTCCACTTT
CASSQDLGRVNSPLHF
>TRBJ2-3|TRBV29-1|NA|TRBD1
TGCAGCGGGGGACAGGGGGCAGATACGCAGTATTTT
CSGGQGADTQYF
>TRBJ1-2|TRBV20-1|once|NA
TGCAGTGCTAGTACGACTGGATTCGACTACACCTTC
CSASTTGFDYTF
>TRBJ1-6|TRBV5-4|NA|TRBD1
TGTGCCAGCAGCGCTAACAGGGGGGTAAATAATTCACCCCTCCACTTT
CASSANRGVNNSPLHF
>TRBJ2-1|TRBV29-1|NA|TRBD2
TGCAGCGTTGAAGAAGGACTAGCGGGAGGTAATGAGCAGTTCTTC
CSVEEGLAGGNEQFF
>TRBJ1-1|TRBV20-1|NA|NA
TGCAGTGCTAGAGTCACCCCCGGGGCCGCTTTCTTT
CSARVTPGAAFF
>TRBJ1-4|TRBV10-3|NA|NA
TGTGCCATCAGTGATCACCAGACAGATGAAAAACTGTTTTTT
CAISDHQTDEKLFF
>TRBJ2-3|TRBV29-1|NA|NA
TGCAGCGTCGACGCGGCGGGGGCCGGAGATACGCAGTATTTT
CSVDAAGAGDTQYF
>TRBJ2-7|TRBV11-2|NA|TRBD2
TGTGCCAGCAGCCAGGGGCGGGAGGGAGAGCAGTACTTC
CASSQGREGEQYF
>TRBJ2-3|TRBV24-1|NA|TRBD1
TGTGCCACCAGTGACTCCAAACCGGGACAGGGATCGGATACGCAGTATTTT
CATSDSKPGQGSDTQYF
>TRBJ2-5|TRBV14|NA|TRBD2
TGTGCCAGCAGCCAAGTAGCGGGGGCCACGGTAGGACAAGAGACCCAGTACTTC
CASSQVAGATVGQETQYF
>TRBJ1-2|TRBV12-3/TRBV12-4|NA|NA
TGTGCCAGCAGGTCAACAGGGTTGCTCGGTGGCTACACCTTC
CASRSTGLLGGYTF
>TRBJ2-5|TRBV11-3|NA|NA
TGTGCCAGCAGCTTCCCCGGGCCAGAGACCCAGTACTTC
CASSFPGPETQYF
>TRBJ2-5|TRBV24-1|NA|TRBD2
TGTGCCACCAGTCCAGCGGGGGCAAAAGAGACCCAGTACTTC
CATSPAGAKETQYF
>TRBJ1-3|TRBV7-3|NA|NA
TGTGCCAGCAGCTTACTGCCGAGGGCGGGAAACACCATATATTTT
CASSLLPRAGNTIYF
>TRBJ1-5|TRBV7-2|NA|NA
TGTGCCAGCAGCCCCCTGAACGTTAATCAGCCCCAGCATTTT
CASSPLNVNQPQHF
>TRBJ2-3|TRBV4-3|NA|NA
TGCGCCAGCAGCCAAGATAGGAATACGGTCTGGTTT
CASSQDRNTVWF
>TRBJ1-2|TRBV5-4|NA|TRBD1
TGTGCCAGCAGCTTGGGGGGGACAGGGGAGCACTATGGCTACACCTTC
CASSLGGTGEHYGYTF
>TRBJ1-2|TRBV7-8|NA|NA
TGTGCCAGCAGCTACGTGGGGACCCTCGACGGCTACACCTTC
CASSYVGTLDGYTF
>TRBJ2-7|TRBV11-2|NA|NA
TGTGCCAGCAGCCATGACAGCCGCTACGAGCAGTACTTC
CASSHDSRYEQYF
>TRBJ1-5|TRBV20-1|NA|TRBD1
TGCAGTGCTCTGGGGACAGCCCTAAATCAGCCCCAGCATTTT
CSALGTALNQPQHF
>TRBJ2-3|TRBV20-1|NA|TRBD1
TGCAGTGCTCTCCCCCCCCGACAGGGAGCAGATACGCAGTATTTT
CSALPPRQGADTQYF
>TRBJ1-2|TRBV6-1|once|NA
TGTGCCAGCAGTGCCGAGGAGGGAGGCTATGGCTACACCTTC
CASSAEEGGYGYTF